Here is one TCR beta chain with its context. Its antigen is undetermined. CDR1 SGDLS and CDR2 YYNGEE come from the germline V gene. With V trimmed by 4 bases and J by 2 bases, 5 bases remained unmatched. There are 17 residues in the CDR3. The entry originates in a study of cytomegalovirus exposure and HLA in healthy donors. PCR involved 60 Vbeta and 13 Jbeta primers. Some clones are missing from TCRdb's copy, which holds only in-frame ones; the method was immunoSEQ multiplex PCR. The sample includes tens of thousands of clones, roughly 80% of them seen just once. Regarding the study as a whole: Cytomegalovirus-associated TCR beta chains were listed, numbering 150 to 200. There were several of the most significant clusters that appeared linked to common viral pathogens in a later analysis. Solely CMV serostatus was available to characterize immune exposure.

This sequence joins TRBV9 and TRBJ2-1; 14 bases align to TRBD2. The sample taken for sequencing was PBMCs. The clonotype comes from a man aged 35-49 years in good health and CMV-seronegative. DNA of the CDR3: TGTGCCAGCAGCCTGACTAGCGGGAGGGCCACCTACAATGAGCAGTTCTTC. Amino acids: CASSLTSGRATYNEQFF.